The following is a TCR beta chain sequence with its context. Its target is unknown. Treatment indicated: oral pan-JAK inhibitor, 5-10 mg twice daily. Those with alopecia areata gave lesional scalp punch biopsies and peripheral blood. Following extraction, RNA underwent reverse transcription to cDNA, which served as the sequencing template. The table came from immunoSEQ multiplex PCR; TCRdb's copy has only in-frame clones and leaves some out. The data hold more than 200,000 clones, with around two fifths observed a single time. V shed 5 bases and J shed 0 bases, with 21 bases lying between them. CDR3 size: 17 residues. Germline V gene data show CDR1 as GTSNPN and CDR2 as SVGIG (reference sequence). The data were obtained in a study of CD8+ T cells in alopecia areata. Whole-study findings and limits: Elevated clonality characterized lesional scalp relative to normal scalp, particularly in alopecia totalis/universalis.

This chain connects TRBV30 to TRBJ2-3; possible D gene TRBD2, 6 bases. Material: CD4+ T cells sorted from blood, obtained at approximately week 36, from a patient treated with tofacitinib. The source of this sequence is a human donor with alopecia areata. Here the CDR3 reads CAWEASETSTSTDTQYF. In DNA form, the CDR3 reads TGTGCCTGGGAGGCTAGCGAGACATCCACAAGCACAGATACGCAGTATTTT.